These T cell receptor beta chains were read from a single sample in a study of blood T cell repertoires in COVID-19. Sequencing was performed with immunoSEQ multiplex PCR; in TCRdb, only in-frame clones are kept and a portion is missing. The table shows around 72,000 clones, with about nine tenths occurring only once. The sample consisted of peripheral blood. The receptors stem from a man aged 45-60 years with active COVID-19. Each CDR3 is given with its conserved first and last residue. D genes are given only for firm matches. Rows give clone size only sometimes, using once, few, many, or a class for an expanded clone.

d_gene	v_gene	j_gene	abundance	CDR3aa	CDR3nt
.	TRBV7-9	TRBJ1-3	once	CASSLAEGTIYF	TGTGCCAGCAGCTTAGCGGAGGGCACCATATATTTT
TRBD1	TRBV11-2	TRBJ2-5	.	CASSLRDSVPKETQYF	TGTGCCAGCAGCCTACGGGACAGTGTCCCAAAAGAGACCCAGTACTTC
TRBD1	TRBV19	TRBJ1-1	.	CASGRYGQGNTEAFF	TGTGCCAGTGGTAGGTATGGACAGGGCAACACTGAAGCTTTCTTT
TRBD1	TRBV19	TRBJ2-7	.	CASSIAPPQTGGQYEQYF	TGTGCCAGTAGTATAGCCCCCCCCCAGACAGGGGGGCAGTACGAGCAGTACTTC
.	TRBV7-2	TRBJ2-6	.	CASSLVVLSGANVLTF	TGTGCCAGCAGCTTAGTAGTCCTCTCTGGGGCCAACGTCCTGACTTTC
.	TRBV15	TRBJ1-2	.	CATSRDKGSIYGYTF	TGTGCCACCAGCAGAGATAAGGGGTCTATCTATGGCTACACCTTC
TRBD1	TRBV7-9	TRBJ1-2	.	CASSSQGGGEEGGYTF	TGTGCCAGCAGCTCCCAGGGGGGAGGCGAGGAAGGAGGCTACACCTTC
.	TRBV3-1/TRBV3-2	TRBJ2-7	.	CASSRQGSLGEQYF	TGTGCCAGCAGCCGTCAAGGGAGCCTAGGCGAGCAGTACTTC
.	TRBV30	TRBJ2-1	.	CAWSQLFGVFNNEQFF	TGTGCCTGGAGTCAACTCTTCGGGGTATTCAACAATGAGCAGTTCTTC
.	TRBV6-1	TRBJ2-5	once	CASSDAGRTRETQYF	TGTGCCAGCAGTGACGCGGGGCGGACAAGGGAGACCCAGTACTTC
.	TRBV3-1/TRBV3-2	TRBJ2-1	.	CASSLTATGYNEQFF	TGTGCCAGCAGCTTAACAGCTACAGGTTACAATGAGCAGTTCTTC
.	TRBV4-1	TRBJ2-7	.	CASSLGSANEQYF	TGCGCCAGCAGCCTCGGGTCTGCGAACGAGCAGTACTTC
.	TRBV3-1/TRBV3-2	TRBJ2-1	.	CASSQAFRLSSYNEQFF	TGTGCCAGCAGCCAAGCCTTTCGGTTAAGCTCCTACAATGAGCAGTTCTTC
TRBD2	TRBV6-4	TRBJ2-1	.	CASSVLAGVNEQFF	TGTGCCAGCAGTGTCCTAGCGGGAGTTAATGAGCAGTTCTTC
.	TRBV12-3/TRBV12-4	TRBJ1-6	.	CASSYPDFLLHF	TGTGCCAGCAGTTACCCTGACTTTCTCCTCCACTTT
.	TRBV7-8	TRBJ2-2	.	CASSLVRVGRNTGELFF	TGTGCCAGCAGCTTAGTTCGGGTAGGGAGGAACACCGGGGAGCTGTTTTTT
TRBD1	TRBV6-5	TRBJ2-2	.	CASRRTGWAGELFF	TGTGCCAGCAGACGGACAGGGTGGGCCGGGGAGCTGTTTTTT
TRBD1	TRBV27	TRBJ2-5	.	CASSPRTGQETQYF	TGTGCCAGCAGTCCCAGGACAGGGCAAGAGACCCAGTACTTC
TRBD2	TRBV28	TRBJ2-7	.	CASSPSTSGNLYEQYF	TGTGCCAGCAGTCCGTCGACTAGCGGGAATCTCTACGAGCAGTACTTC
.	TRBV24-1	TRBJ2-1	.	CATSDYPSGFNEQFF	TGTGCCACCAGTGATTACCCAAGCGGATTCAATGAGCAGTTCTTC
.	TRBV19	TRBJ1-2	.	CASSRQVSSYGYTF	TGTGCCAGTAGCCGACAGGTATCCAGCTATGGCTACACCTTC
TRBD1	TRBV5-4	TRBJ2-7	.	CASSLAGTALEQYF	TGTGCCAGCAGCTTGGCCGGGACAGCTTTGGAGCAGTACTTC
.	TRBV6-6	TRBJ2-1	few	CASSPAGGLKNEQFF	TGTGCCAGCAGCCCCGCCGGGGGGCTTAAGAATGAGCAGTTCTTC
.	TRBV5-4	TRBJ2-2	.	CASSFRGDTGELFF	TGTGCCAGCAGCTTCAGGGGAGACACCGGGGAGCTGTTTTTT
.	TRBV30	TRBJ1-4	.	CAWSPTSTNEKLFF	TGTGCCTGGAGTCCGACATCAACTAATGAAAAACTGTTTTTT
TRBD1	TRBV3-1/TRBV3-2	TRBJ1-2	.	CASSLIPGQGTYGYTF	TGTGCCAGCAGCCTTATCCCGGGACAGGGGACCTATGGCTACACCTTC
.	TRBV28	TRBJ1-6	.	CASSFTQGIDNSPLHF	TGTGCCAGCAGTTTTACACAGGGTATCGATAATTCACCCCTCCACTTT
.	TRBV27	TRBJ2-6	.	CASSFRPGSSGANVLTF	TGTGCCAGCAGTTTTAGGCCGGGGAGCTCTGGGGCCAACGTCCTGACTTTC
TRBD2	TRBV29-1	TRBJ2-1	.	CSVSRRGVSHEQFF	TGCAGCGTTTCTCGGCGGGGGGTATCCCATGAGCAGTTCTTC
.	TRBV28	TRBJ1-2	.	CASSLRSGVNGYTF	TGTGCCAGCAGTTTAAGGTCGGGAGTCAATGGCTACACCTTC
TRBD2	TRBV19	TRBJ2-1	.	CATKVQTSGGLHNEQFF	TGTGCCACCAAAGTCCAGACTAGCGGGGGGCTACACAATGAGCAGTTCTTC
.	TRBV14	TRBJ1-6	.	CASSQDPRGPNSPLHF	TGTGCCAGCAGCCAAGATCCCAGGGGCCCCAATTCACCCCTCCACTTT
.	TRBV24-1	TRBJ2-3	.	CATSDLLETDTQYF	TGTGCCACCAGTGATTTGCTAGAGACAGATACGCAGTATTTT
TRBD2	TRBV5-4	TRBJ2-5	.	CASSSLAGERETQYF	TGTGCCAGCAGCTCCCTAGCGGGAGAGAGAGAGACCCAGTACTTC
TRBD1	TRBV9	TRBJ1-3	.	CASSGDRGPIYF	TGTGCCAGCAGCGGAGACAGGGGCCCCATATATTTT
TRBD1	TRBV5-1	TRBJ1-4	.	CASSPRQGRANEKLFF	TGCGCCAGCAGCCCCCGACAGGGAAGGGCTAATGAAAAACTGTTTTTT
.	TRBV6-5	TRBJ2-3	.	CASRPGVDTQYF	TGTGCCAGCAGGCCCGGGGTAGATACGCAGTATTTT
.	TRBV4-3	TRBJ1-6	.	CASSRVTPSSYNSPLHF	TGCGCCAGCAGCCGCGTGACTCCGAGCTCCTATAATTCACCCCTCCACTTT
.	TRBV5-5	TRBJ1-5	few	CASSPGGNQPQHF	TGTGCCAGCAGCCCCGGGGGCAATCAGCCCCAGCATTTT
.	TRBV7-3	TRBJ2-2	.	CASSFFLGTNTGELFF	TGTGCCAGCAGCTTTTTTCTGGGCACGAACACCGGGGAGCTGTTTTTT
.	TRBV21-1	TRBJ1-1	.	CASSKVGLGRCNTEAFF	TGTGCCAGCAGCAAAGTTGGTTTGGGCAGGTGCAACACTGAAGCTTTCTTT
TRBD1	TRBV25-1	TRBJ2-7	.	CASTLGQGAYEQYF	TGTGCCAGCACCCTGGGACAGGGAGCCTACGAGCAGTACTTC
.	TRBV5-1	TRBJ1-5	.	CASSLLGGLNQPQHF	TGCGCCAGCAGCTTGCTTGGGGGCCTGAATCAGCCCCAGCATTTT
.	TRBV24-1	TRBJ2-2	.	CATSDLQGPGELFF	TGTGCCACCAGTGATTTACAGGGTCCCGGGGAGCTGTTTTTT
.	TRBV30	TRBJ1-2	once	CAWSVGTGGEHYGYTF	TGTGCCTGGAGTGTTGGTACCGGGGGTGAACACTATGGCTACACCTTC
TRBD1	TRBV5-1	TRBJ1-1	.	CASSPGQGLPSEAFF	TGCGCCAGCAGCCCGGGACAGGGACTCCCTTCTGAAGCTTTCTTT
.	TRBV12-3/TRBV12-4	TRBJ1-3	.	CASGVSGNTIYF	TGTGCCAGCGGAGTCTCTGGAAACACCATATATTTT
.	TRBV5-1	TRBJ2-7	.	CASSWGHPPYEQYF	TGCGCCAGCAGCTGGGGACACCCCCCCTACGAGCAGTACTTC
TRBD1	TRBV10-3	TRBJ1-2	few	CAIRTDRGQGYGYTF	TGTGCCATCAGGACTGACAGGGGGCAAGGCTATGGCTACACCTTC